The 25 T cell receptor beta chains reported below all come from one sample, sequenced in a study of blood T cells in healthy people across ages. A second PCR of 7 to 11 cycles used a sample-barcoded 5' primer and a J-beta primer mix. Via MiXCR, TCRdb re-called the 5' RACE reads, giving one row per CDR3 protein. The repertoire holds some 860,000 distinct CDR3 sequences, with about 61% as singletons. Sequences were obtained from blood. The receptor source for this set is a man aged 40-55 years in good health.

The rearrangement uses TRBV9 and TRBJ2-4; either TRBD1 or TRBD2 may supply D (6 bases each). V dropped 0 bases and J dropped 7 bases, with 14 bases sitting between them. The CDR3 length is 15 residues. The germline V gene encodes CDR1 SGDLS and CDR2 YYNGEE. The CDR3: CASSVVGGVGNIQYF. The CDR3 DNA is TGTGCCAGCAGCGTAGTGGGGGGCGTGGGCAACATTCAGTACTTC.

The rearrangement links TRBV7-9 to TRBJ2-1; the D is unclear. CDR1 and CDR2 from the germline V gene are SEHNR and FQNEAQ (reference sequence). The CDR3 runs 15 residues. V was trimmed by 0 bases and J by 8 bases, leaving 14 bases between them. The CDR3 coding sequence is TGTGCCAGCAGCTTAGCAGCCGGGCCAGGAGATGAGCAGTTCTTC. Amino acids: CASSLAAGPGDEQFF.

This clonotype was seen repeatedly, ten times or more. The chain recombines TRBV7-2 with TRBJ2-7, with no clear D. The CDR3 is 13 residues long. V gave up 4 bases and J gave up 0 bases, with 7 bases separating them. CDR1 and CDR2 (germline): SGHTA, FQGNSA. The CDR3 DNA reads TGTGCCAGCAGCTCACAGAGCTCCTACGAGCAGTACTTC. Amino acid sequence: CASSSQSSYEQYF.

Regarding this clonotype: No DNA is shown, since the ends of the CDR3 on it are uncertain; the CDR3 is the one TCRdb lists. The chain links TRBV6-2 or TRBV6-3 to TRBJ1-4; the table's D call, TRBD1, has no DNA check behind it. The germline gives CDR1 MNHEY, CDR2 SVGEGT. The CDR3 is made up of 23 amino acids, end residues included. CDR3 residues: CASSYEEQHVQFFGPGTHEKLFF.

DNA of the CDR3: TGCAGCGTTGAAGAGACGGGTTTTGGTGAAAAACTGTTTTTT. Its protein is CSVEETGFGEKLFF. V and J are TRBV29-1 and TRBJ1-4; D gene uncertain. Trimming took 0 bases from V and 7 from J, leaving 12 bases between them. CDR1 and CDR2 from the germline V gene are SQVTM and ANQGSEA. The CDR3 sequence is 14 residues long.

This sequence joins TRBV7-8 and TRBJ2-3; D could derive from TRBD1 or TRBD2 (5 bases each). V lost 5 bases, J lost 2 bases, and 17 bases lay in between. Germline CDR1 and CDR2: SGHVS and FQNEAQ. This CDR3 region has 16 residues. The CDR3 here is CASSQTQGRHTDTQYF. CDR3 in DNA: TGTGCCAGCAGCCAGACCCAGGGACGGCACACAGATACGCAGTATTTT.

The rearrangement joins TRBV9 to TRBJ1-5, with D possibly matching TRBD1 (6 bases). Germline V CDR1 and CDR2: SGDLS, YYNGEE. This CDR3 has 15 amino acids. Trimming shortened V by 0 bases and J by 0 bases, and 7 bases separated the two germline ends. The CDR3 DNA sequence: TGTGCCAGCAGCGTAGAGGGGGATAGCAATCAGCCCCAGCATTTT. Its protein product is CASSVEGDSNQPQHF. Drawing the rest from reference TRBV9 and TRBJ1-5, the complete variable domain is DSGVTQTPKHLITATGQRVTLRCSPRSGDLSVYWYQQSLDQGLQFLIQYYNGEERAKGNILERFSAQQFPDLHSELNLSSLELGDSALYFCASSVEGDSNQPQHFGDGTRLSIL.

The chain is built from TRBV6-1 and TRBJ2-1, with 14 bases aligning to TRBD2. This CDR3 region has 18 residues. Trimming took 3 bases from V and 8 from J; bases not matched to a gene: 12. CDR1 is MNHNS, CDR2 SASEGT, per germline. CDR3 protein: CASSDNRLAGGVKYEQFF. Written as DNA, the CDR3 is TGTGCCAGCAGTGATAACAGACTAGCGGGGGGGGTTAAGTATGAGCAGTTCTTC.

This chain connects TRBV7-9 to TRBJ2-1, with D tentatively TRBD2 (7 bases). Germline-derived CDR1 and CDR2 are SEHNR and FQNEAQ (reference sequence). V shed 7 bases and J shed 4 bases, with 17 bases lying between them. The CDR3 runs to 15 residues. In DNA form, the CDR3 reads TGTGCCAGCACCTCCCCGCGGGGGCAGTACAATGAGCAGTTCTTC. Its protein product is CASTSPRGQYNEQFF.

The chain uses TRBV9 and TRBJ2-7; tentatively, D is TRBD2 (5 bases). The V end lost 0 bases, the J end lost 5 bases, and 18 bases lay between the germline ends. The germline CDR1 and CDR2 sequences are SGDLS and YYNGEE. CDR3 size: 16 residues. CDR3 nucleotide sequence: TGTGCCAGCAGCGTAGAGGGAGCGGAAGTTCCCCACGAGCAGTACTTC. Its translation: CASSVEGAEVPHEQYF.

The chain uses TRBV11-1 and TRBJ2-7; no clear D gene. Matching the DNA end better, TRBJ2-5 makes the J call doubtful. This CDR3 has 13 residues. CDR1 and CDR2 (germline): SGHAT, FQDESV (reference sequence). The CDR3 DNA reads TGTGCCAGCAGACCGACTTCGTCCGAGACCCAGTACTTC. Its translation is CASRPTSSETQYF.

The V gene is TRBV15, the J gene TRBJ2-1, with 9 positions matching TRBD2. The CDR3 totals 16 residues. Losses at the gene ends were 0 bases for V and 9 bases for J; bases not matched to a gene: 9. The germline V gene has CDR1 LNHNV and CDR2 YYDKDF (reference sequence). The CDR3 is CATSRDLAGSVVEQFF. The DNA of the CDR3 is TGTGCCACCAGCAGAGATCTAGCGGGGTCTGTTGTTGAGCAGTTCTTC.

The rearrangement uses TRBV2 and TRBJ2-7; D is perhaps TRBD2 (6 bases). The V and J ends lost 6 bases and 6 bases respectively, with 18 bases between them. Germline assignment: CDR1 SNHLY and CDR2 FYNNEI. The CDR3 contains 14 residues. The CDR3, as DNA: TGTGCCAGCAGGGCCACGGGGATGCGGGGCGAGCAGTACTTC. Translating it yields CASRATGMRGEQYF.

In its sample, this clonotype was seen a few times. The rearrangement links TRBV12-3 or TRBV12-4 to TRBJ1-2, with D perhaps TRBD1 (5 bases). This CDR3 has 15 amino acids. V lost 8 bases and J lost 3, with 19 bases in between. The CDR3 bases are TGTGCCAGCGTTTTCGGGGCTCCTGGGTACTATGGCTACACCTTC. Its protein is CASVFGAPGYYGYTF.

As concerns this clonotype: A read error may be the cause here, since a much bigger clone is one base away. The CDR3, as DNA: TGCGCCAGCAGCTCCCAGACCCAGGAGGGAGAGGCCCAGTACTTC. Translating it yields CASSSQTQEGEAQYF. This sequence joins TRBV5-1 and TRBJ2-7; TRBD2 is a possible D gene (6 bases). The CDR3 contains 15 residues. V dropped 3 bases and J dropped 10 bases, with 23 bases sitting between them. Germline CDR1 and CDR2: SGHRS and YFSETQ.

This sequence joins TRBV12-3 or TRBV12-4 and TRBJ2-1; the D gene is possibly TRBD1 (7 bases). This CDR3 has 15 residues. The ends were cut back, 4 bases at V and 4 bases at J, with 14 bases in the middle. CDR3 nucleotide sequence: TGTGCCAGCAGTTGGGGGGACAGTACTTACAATGAGCAGTTCTTC. It translates to CASSWGDSTYNEQFF.

The chain carries TRBV7-9 and TRBJ1-6, with 9 bases identical to TRBD1. This CDR3 has 16 amino acids. Germline CDR1 SEHNR, CDR2 FQNEAQ (reference sequence). After removal of 1 base from V and 9 bases from J, the junction contained 7 bases not matched to a gene. CDR3 nucleotide sequence: TGTGCCAGCAGCTTAGTTGACGGGACAGGGACTTCACCCCTCCACTTT. Translating it yields CASSLVDGTGTSPLHF.

This clonotype was found a few times. V is TRBV7-2 and J is TRBJ1-5; a possible D gene is TRBD1 (5 bases). In germline, CDR1 is SGHTA, CDR2 FQGNSA. The V end lost 1 base, the J end lost 9 bases, and 19 bases lay between the germline ends. The CDR3 is 16 residues long. This CDR3 reads CASSLETAMDLRPQHF. The DNA of the CDR3 is TGTGCCAGCAGCTTAGAGACAGCAATGGATCTCAGGCCCCAGCATTTT.

This clonotype has more than one count but fewer than ten. V is TRBV6-1 and J is TRBJ1-5, with TRBD1 as a possible D gene (6 bases). V was pared by 1 base and J by 5 bases, with 9 bases between. Germline loops: CDR1 MNHNS, CDR2 SASEGT. This CDR3 has 14 amino acids. Here the CDR3 DNA reads TGTGCCAGCAGTGAAGTCAGGGGCGATCAGCCCCAGCATTTT. Amino acid sequence: CASSEVRGDQPQHF.

The rearrangement joins TRBV7-2 to TRBJ1-2, with 7 bases matching TRBD1. V lost 1 base, J lost 7 bases, and 15 bases stayed unmatched. Germline CDR1 SGHTA, CDR2 FQGNSA. The CDR3 sequence is 17 residues long. The CDR3: CASSLGQGVRPSGGYTF. DNA of the CDR3: TGTGCCAGCAGCTTAGGTCAGGGGGTTAGGCCGTCGGGTGGCTACACCTTC.

V gene TRBV29-1 combines with J gene TRBJ2-7; either TRBD1 or TRBD2 may fit D (5 bases each). Trimming cost V 5 bases and J 2 bases, with 13 bases left between them. The V gene's germline CDR1 is SQVTM and CDR2 ANQGSEA. The CDR3 runs to 13 residues. The CDR3 nucleotides are TGCAGCGTTCTAAGGGTGGGGGCCTACGAGCAGTACTTC. This codes for CSVLRVGAYEQYF.

CDR3 amino acids: CASSEIGFGGSPDTQYF. For the CDR3, the DNA is TGTGCCAGCAGTGAAATTGGTTTCGGGGGGAGCCCAGATACGCAGTATTTT. The rearrangement uses TRBV2 and TRBJ2-3, with 7 positions matching TRBD2. This CDR3 has 17 amino acids. V was pared by 2 bases and J by 4 bases, with 12 bases of the junction left unmatched. Germline V gene lookup returns CDR1 SNHLY and CDR2 FYNNEI.

This clonotype was seen a handful of times. The chain carries TRBV2 and TRBJ1-2; D is unclear. Germline CDR1 SNHLY, CDR2 FYNNEI. The CDR3 runs to 13 residues. V lost 9 bases, J lost 0 bases, and 11 bases lay in between. The CDR3 is CARGRISNYGYTF. CDR3 in DNA: TGTGCCAGAGGCCGGATATCTAACTATGGCTACACCTTC.

The sample holds a few counts of this clonotype. The V call is TRBV7-2, the J call TRBJ1-1; 9 nucleotides align to TRBD1. The CDR3 contains 14 residues. J was trimmed by 0 bases and V by 5 bases; bases with no gene match: 1. From germline, CDR1 is SGHTA and CDR2 FQGNSA. As DNA, the CDR3 is TGTGCCAGCAGCGGGGACAGGGTGAACACTGAAGCTTTCTTT. Protein product: CASSGDRVNTEAFF.

The V call is TRBV27, the J call TRBJ1-2, with 8 positions matching TRBD1. The CDR3 length is 15 residues. The germline CDR1 and CDR2 sequences are MNHEY and SMNVEV (reference sequence). V shed 5 bases, J shed 8 bases, and the junction held 13 bases outside the gene matches. CDR3 DNA sequence: TGTGCCAGCAGTGCCTCTCGGACAGGGTCTCGGGGCTACACCTTC. It codes for CASSASRTGSRGYTF.